Following are 4 T cell receptor beta chains from one sample sequenced in a study of blood T cell repertoires in COVID-19. Sequencing used immunoSEQ multiplex PCR; TCRdb keeps in-frame clones, though not all of them. The repertoire holds 75,000 to 95,000 clones, about four fifths seen once, with approximately 5% in the top ten. Sequencing input: peripheral blood. All receptors come from a woman older than 75 with active or convalescent COVID-19.

This clone was observed a single time. The V gene is TRBV19, the J gene TRBJ1-2, with D unclear. The CDR3 spans 13 residues. Germline V gene lookup returns CDR1 LNHDA and CDR2 SQIVND (reference sequence). V was clipped by 3 bases and J by 10 bases, with 15 bases between them. The CDR3 loop reads CASSIQAIGLYTF. As DNA, the CDR3 is TGTGCCAGTAGTATCCAGGCAATAGGACTCTACACCTTC.

CDR3 DNA sequence: TGTGCCACCAGCCAGTATAGCAATCAGCCCCAGCATTTT. Its protein product is CATSQYSNQPQHF. This chain connects TRBV15 to TRBJ1-5; D unclear. The CDR3 totals 13 residues. Germline values: CDR1 LNHNV, CDR2 YYDKDF (reference sequence). The V end was cut by 5 bases, the J end by 0 bases, with 5 bases between.

The chain joins TRBV4-3 to TRBJ2-7; TRBD2 matches 10 bases. This CDR3 has 17 residues. The germline gives CDR1 LGHNA, CDR2 YSLEER. The V and J ends lost 0 bases and 4 bases, in that order; junction bases with no gene match: 9. This CDR3 reads CASSQDHRALAGYEQYF. CDR3 DNA sequence: TGCGCCAGCAGCCAAGATCACAGGGCACTAGCGGGGTACGAGCAGTACTTC.

The chain links TRBV14 to TRBJ1-4; 8 bases fit TRBD1. V gave up 4 bases and J gave up 8 bases; unmatched junction bases: 9. Germline assignment: CDR1 SGHDN and CDR2 FVKESK. The CDR3 extends over 15 amino acids. CDR3 nucleotide sequence: TGTGCCAGCAGCCCACTTTTCGACAGGGGAGAAAAACTGTTTTTT. Amino acid sequence: CASSPLFDRGEKLFF.